This is a list of T cell receptor beta chains from one sample in a study of cytomegalovirus exposure and HLA in healthy donors. TCRdb keeps only in-frame clones here, not all; method: immunoSEQ multiplex PCR. The table shows 120,000 or so clones, with about 10% occurring only once. Sequenced material: PBMCs. Source of these receptors: a woman younger than 30 in good health and CMV-seropositive. The CDR3 runs from the conserved cysteine through the conserved F or W. D genes are given only for firm matches. Clone size appears in some rows only: once, few, many, or a class for an expanded clone.

j_gene	v_gene	d_gene	abundance	CDR3aa	CDR3nt
TRBJ2-1	TRBV5-6	-	few	CASSSLPGYNEQFF	TGTGCCAGCAGCAGCCTACCCGGGTACAATGAGCAGTTCTTC
TRBJ1-1	TRBV30	-	-	CAWGPPARF	TGTGCCTGGGGGCCCCCGGCCCGATTT
TRBJ2-2	TRBV9	TRBD1	few	CASSSYPGTGGGELFF	TGTGCCAGCAGCTCATATCCCGGGACAGGGGGCGGGGAGCTGTTTTTT
TRBJ1-1	TRBV29-1	-	few	CSVSNTEAFF	TGCAGCGTCTCGAACACTGAAGCTTTCTTT
TRBJ2-1	TRBV29-1	TRBD2	-	CSVGQGGLAGVGSYNEQFF	TGCAGCGTTGGCCAGGGGGGACTAGCGGGAGTTGGGTCCTACAATGAGCAGTTCTTC
TRBJ2-1	TRBV27	TRBD2	few	CASSPTSGRAAEQFF	TGTGCCAGCAGTCCGACTAGCGGGAGGGCCGCCGAGCAGTTCTTC
TRBJ2-7	TRBV30	TRBD2	-	CAWRPSGSYEQYF	TGTGCCTGGAGACCAAGCGGGAGCTACGAGCAGTACTTC
TRBJ2-7	TRBV29-1	-	few	CSVKDLDWEQYF	TGCAGCGTTAAAGATCTAGATTGGGAGCAGTACTTC
TRBJ2-1	TRBV29-1	TRBD2	-	CSAGLAGGGEDNEQFF	TGCAGCGCGGGACTAGCGGGAGGAGGAGAGGACAATGAGCAGTTCTTC
TRBJ1-5	TRBV19	-	few	CASSIDGAGSRNQPQHF	TGTGCCAGTAGTATAGATGGTGCAGGGTCTCGAAATCAGCCCCAGCATTTT
TRBJ1-1	TRBV13	TRBD1	few	CASSWGTGTHTEAFF	TGTGCCAGCAGCTGGGGGACAGGAACGCACACTGAAGCTTTCTTT